These T cell receptor beta chains were read from a single sample in a study of cytomegalovirus exposure and HLA in healthy donors. Sequenced by immunoSEQ multiplex PCR; TCRdb stores in-frame clones only, minus some. The table includes fewer than 250,000 clones, about 82% detected once. The sample taken for sequencing was PBMCs. All receptors derive from a man aged 25 to 40 in good health and CMV-seronegative. The conserved cysteine and the conserved F or W are not part of the CDR3 here.

TRBV6-5	12	ASSSRPLLYGYT
TRBV28	13	ASNGLGVSNQPQH
TRBV27	13	ASSLQGAAAYEQY
TRBV7-8	14	ASSSPQRGRGNEQF
TRBV4-3	12	ASSQGLAGNIQY
TRBV7-9	12	ASNNGMRDTEAF
TRBV10-3	15	AISESVASGGGGTQY
TRBV2	17	ASSEKAPTGLYMNTEAF
TRBV5-5	12	ASSLEGESHGYT
TRBV5-1	12	ASKMALGEEKLF
TRBV6-6	12	ASSYRDLSYEQY
TRBV10-3	12	ASRPGQPNSPLH
TRBV19	13	ASSTLQGPNEKLF
TRBV11-2	13	ASSSRTGGEYEQY
TRBV19	10	ASSLQGPGNT
TRBV5-6	12	ASSLEGTFYGYT
TRBV5-1	13	ASSAGQVPSYEQY
TRBV5-6	11	ASSLTAKNIQY
TRBV9	13	ASSVGTTYTGELF
TRBV6-6	14	ASSSMGLAGNYEQY